The T cell receptor beta chain described here comes from a study of blood T cell repertoires in COVID-19. For the study at large: Donors in the United States, Italy and Spain gave samples during acute or convalescent COVID-19. The analysed material was cDNA or gDNA that came from T cells, B-cell-depleted T cells, or PBMCs.

Original analysis: Amplifying reference gene primers gave estimates of nucleated cell counts. Assay: immunoSEQ multiplex PCR; the TCRdb copy retains only in-frame clones and omits some. V and J calls and clone size are copied from that table; D and trimming were computed from the DNA. Of 200,000 to 300,000 clones listed, approximately 86% are singletons. Participants came from about two dozen US areas, aged about 18 to 100 years. The CDR3 extends over 14 amino acids. The trim removed 5 bases at V and 4 bases at J, leaving 5 bases unmatched. Germline V gene sequence: CDR1 SGHTA, CDR2 FQGTGA. The receptor comes from a woman aged 40 to 50 with acute COVID-19. The V call is TRBV7-3, the J call TRBJ2-1; 7 nucleotides align to TRBD2. The sample taken for sequencing was PBMCs or T cells enriched from blood (not recorded which). For the CDR3, the DNA is TGTGCCAGCAGCGATGGGGGAGGGTACAATGAGCAGTTCTTC. The encoded protein is CASSDGGGYNEQFF.